This T cell receptor (beta chain) came from a study of blood T cell repertoires in COVID-19. Study context: Sites across the United States, Italy and Spain contributed samples from acute and convalescent COVID-19. From T cells, B-cell-depleted T cells, or PBMCs came the material, which was cDNA or gDNA.

The germline CDR1 and CDR2 sequences are SNHLY and FYNNEI. V was cut by 3 bases and J by 1 base, with 9 bases left in between. There are 14 residues in the CDR3. Produced via immunoSEQ multiplex PCR; TCRdb's table is partial and in-frame only. The profile shows approximately 150,000 clones, more than 85% of them singletons. V usage is TRBV2 and J usage is TRBJ1-1, with unresolved D. This receptor was identified in a human donor with acute COVID-19. The donor label of this sample is uncertain. The sample consisted of PBMCs or T cells enriched from blood (not recorded which). CDR3 sequence: CASSDRNPNTEAFF. CDR3 coding DNA: TGTGCCAGCAGTGACAGGAACCCGAACACTGAAGCTTTCTTT.